This T cell receptor (beta chain) was obtained from a study of blood T cell repertoires in COVID-19. The wider study: Samples came from the United States, Italy and Spain, spanning acute and convalescent COVID-19.

Recruited during active infection, patients (from Seattle) were subsequently followed longitudinally. As handled by the study authors: Reference gene primers were amplified, and this amplification served to estimate nucleated cell counts. TCRdb keeps only in-frame clones here, not all; method: immunoSEQ multiplex PCR. Clone size and V and J calls were adopted from that table, with D and trimming inferred from the DNA. The sample yields 200,000 or so clones, approximately 80% seen once. The material sequenced was peripheral blood. This TCR was recovered from a woman over 75 with COVID-19, enrolled during active disease.

The CDR3 protein is CASGSEFSRDRLNEQFF. The CDR3 DNA follows: TGTGCCAGCGGCAGCGAATTCTCCCGGGACAGGCTCAATGAGCAGTTCTTC. The rearrangement links TRBV13 to TRBJ2-1; 8 bases are shared with TRBD1. In germline, CDR1 is PRHDT, CDR2 FYEKMQ (reference sequence). J lost 6 bases, V lost 8 bases, and 18 bases had no gene match. This CDR3 has 17 amino acids.